The next 13 T cell receptor beta chains were all read from a single sample in a study of blood T cell repertoires in COVID-19. The repertoire was sequenced with immunoSEQ multiplex PCR; TCRdb's copy has only in-frame clones and lacks some. This table has about 220,000 clones, roughly 80% appearing once. Sequencing used PBMCs or T cells enriched from blood (not recorded which). Receptor source: a woman aged 35 to 49 with acute COVID-19.

The gene calls are TRBV12-3 or TRBV12-4 and TRBJ2-2; D unclear. This CDR3 comprises 12 residues. V lost 8 bases and J 6 bases, leaving 10 bases between the germline ends. The CDR3 coding sequence is TGTGCCAGCCTACCCTTTTCCGGGGAGCTGTTTTTT. Translating gives CASLPFSGELFF.

Turning to this clone: This sample includes further DNA sequences coding for the same CDR3. The chain links TRBV6-5 to TRBJ1-2; maybe TRBD1 (5 bases). This CDR3 has 14 residues. Germline CDR1 and CDR2: MNHEY and SVGAGI. V was cut by 0 bases and J by 7 bases, with 12 bases left in between. In DNA, the CDR3 is TGTGCCAGCAGTTACTCAGGCCAGGGTTCTGGCTACACCTTC. As protein: CASSYSGQGSGYTF.

The chain carries TRBV9 and TRBJ2-2, with a possible D match to TRBD1 (6 bases). The CDR3 totals 18 residues. Germline V gene sequence: CDR1 SGDLS, CDR2 YYNGEE. Trimming shortened V by 0 bases and J by 1 base, and 16 bases separated the two germline ends. The DNA of the CDR3 is TGTGCCAGCAGCGTAGGGGGGCGTCGGGCCAGGAACACCGGGGAGCTGTTTTTT. Its protein is CASSVGGRRARNTGELFF.

This sequence joins TRBV2 and TRBJ2-1; 11 bases map to TRBD2. This CDR3 spans 15 amino acids. With 4 bases clipped from V and 3 bases from J, the junction kept 2 bases outside the gene matches. Germline CDR1 SNHLY, CDR2 FYNNEI. For the CDR3, the DNA is TGTGCCAGCAGTGCCGGGACTAGCGGCTACAATGAGCAGTTCTTC. Translating it yields CASSAGTSGYNEQFF.

V usage is TRBV11-3 and J usage is TRBJ2-3; 7 nucleotides line up with TRBD1. This CDR3 contains 15 residues. CDR1 and CDR2 from the germline V gene are SGHNT and YENEEA. Trimming at V came to 5 bases and at J to 4 bases, leaving 9 bases not matched to a gene. CDR3 sequence: CASSHGAGGSDTQYF. In DNA, the CDR3 is TGTGCCAGCAGCCATGGGGCAGGGGGTTCAGATACGCAGTATTTT.

The chain has TRBV7-2 and TRBJ2-2, with D unclear. V lost 2 bases to trimming and J lost 3 bases, with 7 bases between them. Germline V lookup: CDR1 SGHTA, CDR2 FQGNSA. The CDR3 has 14 residues. This chain's CDR3 is CASSLLRDTGELFF. CDR3 sequence (DNA): TGTGCCAGCAGCTTACTCCGGGACACCGGGGAGCTGTTTTTT.

The V and J genes are TRBV11-2 and TRBJ2-3; D is possibly TRBD2 (6 bases). The CDR3 consists of 14 residues. V was pared by 1 base and J by 4 bases, with 9 bases between. Per the germline V gene, CDR1 is SGHAT and CDR2 is FQNNGV. The chain's CDR3 is CASSLAGDADTQYF. Written as DNA, the CDR3 is TGTGCCAGCAGCTTAGCGGGGGACGCAGATACGCAGTATTTT.

The chain joins TRBV27 to TRBJ1-4; D gene ambiguous. V lost 8 bases, J lost 8 bases, and 6 bases lay in between. Germline V lookup: CDR1 MNHEY, CDR2 SMNVEV (reference sequence). This CDR3 is built from 10 residues. For the CDR3, the DNA is TGTGCCAGCGGAGGGGAAAAACTGTTTTTT. This encodes CASGGEKLFF.

The V and J genes are TRBV28 and TRBJ1-1; D not certain. The CDR3 has 11 amino acids. V was trimmed by 7 bases and J by 0 bases, leaving 3 bases between them. CDR1 MDHEN and CDR2 SYDVKM come from the germline V gene. Here the CDR3 reads CASTVNTEAFF. The CDR3 DNA follows: TGTGCCAGCACCGTGAACACTGAAGCTTTCTTT. The full variable domain, in which reference TRBV28 and TRBJ1-1 provide the parts outside the CDR3, is DVKVTQSSRYLVKRTGEKVFLECVQDMDHENMFWYRQDPGLGLRLIYFSYDVKMKEKGDIPEGYSVSREKKERFSLILESASTNQTSMYLCASTVNTEAFFGQGTRLTVV.

This clone was picked up one time. The chain is built from TRBV14 and TRBJ1-1; D gene ambiguous. CDR3 length equals 15 residues. Germline CDR1 is SGHDN and CDR2 is FVKESK. V lost 1 base, J lost 5 bases, and 14 bases lay in between. The CDR3 DNA reads as TGTGCCAGCAGCCAAGTGAGGGCTATGGGGACTGAAGCTTTCTTT. Its protein is CASSQVRAMGTEAFF. The full variable domain, completed using reference TRBV14 and TRBJ1-1, is EAGVTQFPSHSVIEKGQTVTLRCDPISGHDNLYWYRRVMGKEIKFLLHFVKESKQDESGMPNNRFLAERTGGTYSTLKVQPAELEDSGVYFCASSQVRAMGTEAFFGQGTRLTVV.

The genes are TRBV4-1 and TRBJ1-5, with a tentative D call TRBD1 (5 bases). This CDR3 spans 15 amino acids. Germline V gives CDR1 MGHRA, CDR2 YSYEKL. The V and J ends lost 1 base and 4 bases respectively, with 11 bases between them. DNA for the CDR3: TGCGCCAGCAGCCAAGGGGGCAGTGGGAATCAGCCCCAGCATTTT. Protein: CASSQGGSGNQPQHF.

This clone occurred once. The rearrangement joins TRBV9 to TRBJ2-7, with D possibly matching TRBD2 (5 bases). Germline-derived CDR1 and CDR2 are SGDLS and YYNGEE. CDR3 length: 14 amino acids. Trimming cost V 4 bases and J 1 base, with 12 bases left between them. CDR3 DNA: TGTGCCAGCAGCCCCTCCTGGACTTCCTACGAGCAGTACTTC. As protein: CASSPSWTSYEQYF. Filled out from reference TRBV9 and TRBJ2-7, the complete variable domain reads DSGVTQTPKHLITATGQRVTLRCSPRSGDLSVYWYQQSLDQGLQFLIQYYNGEERAKGNILERFSAQQFPDLHSELNLSSLELGDSALYFCASSPSWTSYEQYFGPGTRLTVT.

CDR3 DNA sequence: TGTGCCAGTAGTATGGCAGGGGGGCCTCAGCCCCAGCATTTT. Its translation: CASSMAGGPQPQHF. The V call is TRBV19, the J call TRBJ1-5, with 7 bases that match TRBD1. Losses at the gene ends were 3 bases for V and 6 bases for J; bases not matched to a gene: 5. The CDR3 contains 14 residues. CDR1 and CDR2 from the germline V gene are LNHDA and SQIVND (reference sequence).